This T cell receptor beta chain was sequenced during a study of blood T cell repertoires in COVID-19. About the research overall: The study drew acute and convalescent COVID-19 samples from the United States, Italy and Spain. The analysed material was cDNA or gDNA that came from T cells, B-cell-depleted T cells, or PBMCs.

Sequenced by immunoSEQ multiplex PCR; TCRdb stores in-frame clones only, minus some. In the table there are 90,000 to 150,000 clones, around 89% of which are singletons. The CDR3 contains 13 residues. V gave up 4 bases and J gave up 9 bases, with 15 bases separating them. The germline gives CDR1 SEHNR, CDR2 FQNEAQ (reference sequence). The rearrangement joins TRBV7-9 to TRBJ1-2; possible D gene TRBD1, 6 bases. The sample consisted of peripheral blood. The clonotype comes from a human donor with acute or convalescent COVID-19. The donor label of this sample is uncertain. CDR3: CASSWRRTGSYTF. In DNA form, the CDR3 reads TGTGCCAGCAGCTGGCGTCGAACAGGGAGCTACACCTTC.